This TCR beta chain emerged from a study of PD-1 blockade in mismatch repair-deficient tumors. Study observations and caveats: After pembrolizumab, tumor-resident clones rose rapidly, then generally contracted before radiologic responses.

A word on this clone: As yet, its antigen is unknown.

V lost 6 bases, J lost 10 bases, and 20 bases lay in between. The V gene's germline CDR1 is MNHNS and CDR2 SASEGT. The CDR3 runs 14 residues. Mismatch repair deficiency was confirmed in all patients, by PCR or immunohistochemistry. The assay was immunoSEQ multiplex PCR, and TCRdb's table has in-frame clones only and misses some. The data hold 65,000 to 80,000 clones, with more than 75% observed a single time. Sequencing was performed on peripheral blood, taken 2 weeks after starting pembrolizumab. The chain uses TRBV6-1 and TRBJ2-3; either TRBD1 or TRBD2 may fit D (5 bases each). This sequence originates from an adult with mismatch repair-deficient cancer. CDR3 region: CASSPGTAGAPQYF. CDR3 nucleotide sequence: TGTGCCAGCAGCCCCGGCACAGCCGGGGCTCCGCAGTATTTT.